This T cell receptor (beta chain) was sequenced in a study of blood T cell repertoires in COVID-19. Sequencing was performed with immunoSEQ multiplex PCR; in TCRdb, only in-frame clones are kept and a portion is missing. The data contain around 120,000 clones, 90% of them seen just once; the ten biggest clones take up 3.8%. This CDR3 spans 13 amino acids. Germline CDR1 and CDR2: LNHDA and SQIVND (reference sequence). The V end was cut by 7 bases, the J end by 0 bases, with 8 bases between. The sample consisted of peripheral blood. The rearrangement uses TRBV19 and TRBJ2-3; D gene unclear. This receptor was obtained from a woman in her sixties with COVID-19, enrolled during active disease. DNA of the CDR3: TGTGCCAGTAATTCCCTGAGCACAGATACGCAGTATTTT. Encoded protein: CASNSLSTDTQYF.